This T cell receptor (beta chain) was profiled in a study of cytomegalovirus exposure and HLA in healthy donors. This CDR3 is 14 amino acids long. Germline V gives CDR1 SGHRS, CDR2 YFSETQ. The PCR ran on 60 Vbeta and 13 Jbeta primers. The assay was immunoSEQ multiplex PCR, and TCRdb's table has in-frame clones only and misses some. The sample shows 100,000 to 150,000 clones, around 70% of them seen only once. The source material was PBMCs. The rearrangement links TRBV5-1 to TRBJ2-5; D unclear. The DNA end is more similar to TRBJ2-7, so the J call may be wrong. The receptor was isolated from a woman in her forties or fifties in good health and CMV-seropositive. CDR3 nucleotides: TGCGCCAGCAGCTTGGACTATGGTCTCTACGAGCAGTACTTC. It specifies CASSLDYGLYEQYF.